Below, 10 T cell receptor beta chains from the same sample are listed, as sequenced in a study of T cells in narcolepsy. Antigen specificity for these receptors is unknown. Clones were read by immunoSEQ multiplex PCR, and TCRdb kept only the in-frame ones, dropping some. This sample has more than 1,500 clones, with around 25% found just once. Source material: cultured CD4+ T cells from cerebrospinal fluid. These receptors originate from a human donor with narcolepsy.

V gene TRBV5-1 combines with J gene TRBJ2-1; TRBD1 aligns across 9 bases. CDR1 is SGHRS and CDR2 is YFSETQ in the germline V gene. Trimming removed 4 bases from V and 7 bases from J; junction bases left unmatched: 3. The CDR3 has 13 amino acids. CDR3 nucleotide sequence: TGCGCCAGCAGCACGGGACAGGGTAATGAGCAGTTCTTC. Protein sequence: CASSTGQGNEQFF.

This chain links TRBV11-2 with TRBJ2-3; 8 positions agree with TRBD2. The V and J ends lost 1 base and 4 bases, in that order; junction bases with no gene match: 7. The CDR3 totals 16 residues. Germline CDR1 and CDR2: SGHAT and FQNNGV. In DNA, the CDR3 is TGTGCCAGCAGCTTAGTCGGTAGCGGGGACCCAGATACGCAGTATTTT. Its translation is CASSLVGSGDPDTQYF.

About this clone: This may be a read error, as it is one base from a much larger clone. V and J are TRBV7-3 and TRBJ2-1; 8 nucleotides match TRBD2. The CDR3 runs to 16 residues. Germline values: CDR1 SGHTA, CDR2 FQGTGA. V lost 5 bases and J lost 0; bases outside the gene matches: 6. DNA for the CDR3: TGTGCCAGCAGCGCCAACGGGGGGGACTCCTACAATGAGCAGTTCTTC. Its translation is CASSANGGDSYNEQFF.

This clone has just a few counts. The chain recombines TRBV6-1 with TRBJ1-1; D gene uncertain. V dropped 5 bases and J dropped 6 bases, with 13 bases sitting between them. Germline V gene data show CDR1 as MNHNS and CDR2 as SASEGT. This CDR3 is built from 13 residues. In DNA, the CDR3 is TGTGCCAGCAGTTCCAGTACCCCTCCTGAAGCTTTCTTT. This encodes CASSSSTPPEAFF.

The chain uses TRBV5-6 and TRBJ2-5, with 12 bases lining up with TRBD1. Trimming cost V 3 bases and J 2 bases; bases outside gene matches: 5. Looked up from germline, CDR1 is SGHDT and CDR2 is YYEEEE. The CDR3 runs 16 residues. CDR3 nucleotide sequence: TGTGCCAGCAGCTCCAGGGACAGGGGGCCTCAAGAGACCCAGTACTTC. This codes for CASSSRDRGPQETQYF.

This clone was seen a few times. An end of the junction differs from the germline gene, which may be a read error. Other nucleotide sequences from this sample produce the same CDR3. V gene TRBV5-1 combines with J gene TRBJ1-6; D not certain. The CDR3 is 15 amino acids. Germline CDR1 reads SGHRS; CDR2 reads YFSETQ. The CDR3 spells CASSLGIGSGSPLHF. The CDR3 region has the DNA TGTGCCAGCAGCTTGGGTATAGGTAGCGGATCACCCCTCCACTTT.

This clone turned up a few times. The rearrangement links TRBV9 to TRBJ2-1; no reliable D call. This CDR3 comprises 15 residues. From germline, CDR1 is SGDLS and CDR2 YYNGEE. The V end was cut by 4 bases, the J end by 0 bases, with 11 bases between. The DNA for the CDR3 is TGTGCCAGCAGCCGGACGGACCGCTCCTACAATGAGCAGTTCTTC. Its translation: CASSRTDRSYNEQFF.

With respect to this clone: A read error may account for a junction end that differs from germline. J is TRBJ2-3 and V is TRBV5-3; D may correspond to TRBD1 or TRBD2 (5 bases each). TRBV5-3 is identified as an open reading frame with a role that is uncertain. The CDR3 loop spans 15 amino acids. The CDR3 loop reads CASSLAGDGQDTQYF. The CDR3 DNA is TGTGCCAGCAGCTTGGCCGGGGACGGGCAAGATACGCAGTATTTT.

The chain has TRBV7-9 and TRBJ2-7, with 10 bases fitting TRBD1. The CDR3 is made up of 13 amino acids. The J segment lost 6 bases and the V segment lost 5 bases, leaving 4 bases of the junction unmatched. Germline CDR1 SEHNR, CDR2 FQNEAQ (reference sequence). The DNA of the CDR3 is TGTGCCAGCAGCGTCGGACAGGGGGTCGAGCAGTACTTC. Protein product: CASSVGQGVEQYF. Full variable domain (remainder filled in from reference TRBV7-9 and TRBJ2-7): DTGVSQNPRHKITKRGQNVTFRCDPISEHNRLYWYRQTLGQGPEFLTYFQNEAQLEKSRLLSDRFSAERPKGSFSTLEIQRTEQGDSAMYLCASSVGQGVEQYFGPGTRLTVT.

This clone is classed as large. V usage is TRBV19 and J usage is TRBJ2-7, with D maybe TRBD1 (7 bases). Looked up from germline, CDR1 is LNHDA and CDR2 is SQIVND (reference sequence). The CDR3 has 15 residues. V lost 4 bases, J lost 7 bases, and 20 bases lay in between. As DNA, the CDR3 is TGTGCCAGTAGTAACGGGGGACAGCCCTCCACTGAGCAGTACTTC. Residues: CASSNGGQPSTEQYF.